This T cell receptor (beta chain) comes out of a study of T-cell memory formation after mild COVID-19. This clonotype was found a few times. The target antigen is unknown. General study results and limits: The study found balanced CD4/CD8 in clones contracting day 15 to 85 and a CD4+ lean in later expanders.

Each CDR3 protein is one row after TCRdb ran MiXCR on the 5' RACE reads. Altogether about 400,000 distinct CDR3 sequences are present, 24% being singletons, with the ten largest covering about 10%. The length of the CDR3 is 15 residues. Germline V gene lookup returns CDR1 SQVTM and CDR2 ANQGSEA. V lost 6 bases to trimming and J lost 0 bases; unmatched junction nucleotides: 7. The chain links TRBV29-1 to TRBJ2-2; 7 bases align to TRBD1. The sequence came from an adult woman who had mild COVID-19 (a few samples of this study predate the infection). Cell type and time point are not known. Sample: PBMCs or a T cell subset sorted from them (not recorded which). CDR3 residues: CSVTETGPNTGELFF. The DNA for the CDR3 is TGCAGCGTGACGGAGACAGGGCCGAACACCGGGGAGCTGTTTTTT.